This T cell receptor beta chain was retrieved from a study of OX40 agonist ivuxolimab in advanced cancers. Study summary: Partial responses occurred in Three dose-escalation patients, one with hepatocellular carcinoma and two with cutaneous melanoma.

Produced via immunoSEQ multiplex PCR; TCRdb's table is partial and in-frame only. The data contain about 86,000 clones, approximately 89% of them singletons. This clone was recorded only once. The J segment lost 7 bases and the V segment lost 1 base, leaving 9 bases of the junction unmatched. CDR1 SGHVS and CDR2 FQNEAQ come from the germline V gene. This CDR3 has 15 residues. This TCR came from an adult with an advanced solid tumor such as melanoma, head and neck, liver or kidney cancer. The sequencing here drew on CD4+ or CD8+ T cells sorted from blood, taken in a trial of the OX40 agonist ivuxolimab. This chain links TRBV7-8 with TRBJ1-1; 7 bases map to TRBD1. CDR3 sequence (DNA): TGTGCCAGCAGCTTAGTAGGGGGCTCTAAGGGTGAAGCTTTCTTT. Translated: CASSLVGGSKGEAFF.